This T cell receptor (beta chain) derives from a study of shared clonotypes between healthy human individuals. General observations from the study: Estimated richness was generally greater in naive than memory subsets. Researchers sampled only blood; tissue repertoires likely differ. Some clonotypes were shared by all four sorted-subset donors, while others were not shared. The non-shared ones had lower generation probabilities than the shared ones. A handful of donors shared about 4.5% of their naive CD4 clonotypes.

Trimming cost V 1 base and J 5 bases, with 8 bases left between them. The V gene's germline CDR1 is SGHVS and CDR2 FQNEAQ. The CDR3 runs 14 residues. Remarks on this clone: Its antigen is currently unknown.

This table comes from immunoSEQ multiplex PCR, and its TCRdb copy is limited to in-frame clones, with some not included. The sample consists of 950,000 to 1,100,000 clones, about 75% of them appearing once. The origin of this receptor is a man younger than 35 in good health. Specimen: memory CD4+ T cells sorted from blood. As for subset: CD45RA-negative fraction. The chain uses TRBV7-8 and TRBJ1-4; D remains ambiguous. The CDR3 bases are TGTGCCAGCAGCTTAGAGGGTTGGAATGAAAAACTGTTTTTT. Its translation is CASSLEGWNEKLFF.